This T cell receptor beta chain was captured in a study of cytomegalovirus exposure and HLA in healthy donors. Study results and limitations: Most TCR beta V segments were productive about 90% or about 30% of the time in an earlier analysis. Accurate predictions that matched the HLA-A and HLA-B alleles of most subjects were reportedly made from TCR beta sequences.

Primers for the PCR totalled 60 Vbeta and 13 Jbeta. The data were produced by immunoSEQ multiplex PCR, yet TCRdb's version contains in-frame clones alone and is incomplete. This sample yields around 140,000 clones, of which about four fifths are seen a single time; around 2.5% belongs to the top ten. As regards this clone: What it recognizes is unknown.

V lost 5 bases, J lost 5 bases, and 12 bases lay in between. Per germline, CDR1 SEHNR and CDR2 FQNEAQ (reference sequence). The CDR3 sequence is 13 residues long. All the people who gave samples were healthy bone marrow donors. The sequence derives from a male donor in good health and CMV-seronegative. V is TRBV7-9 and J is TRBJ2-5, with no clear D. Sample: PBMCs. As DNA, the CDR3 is TGTGCCAGCAGCCCCACCCCCGGGGAGACCCAGTACTTC. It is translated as CASSPTPGETQYF. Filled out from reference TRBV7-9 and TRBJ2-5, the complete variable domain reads DTGVSQNPRHKITKRGQNVTFRCDPISEHNRLYWYRQTLGQGPEFLTYFQNEAQLEKSRLLSDRFSAERPKGSFSTLEIQRTEQGDSAMYLCASSPTPGETQYFGPGTRLLVL.